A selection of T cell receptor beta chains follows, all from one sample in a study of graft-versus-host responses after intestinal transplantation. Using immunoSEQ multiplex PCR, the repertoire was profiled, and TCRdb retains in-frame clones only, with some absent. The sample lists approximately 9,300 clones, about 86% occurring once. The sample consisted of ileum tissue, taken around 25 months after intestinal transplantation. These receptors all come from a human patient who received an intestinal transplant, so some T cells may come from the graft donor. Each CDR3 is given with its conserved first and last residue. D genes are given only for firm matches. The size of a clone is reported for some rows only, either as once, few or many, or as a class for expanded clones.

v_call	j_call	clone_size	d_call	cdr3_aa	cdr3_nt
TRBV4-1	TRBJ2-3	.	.	CASSQDPSSPDTQYF	TGCGCCAGCAGCCAAGATCCTAGCAGCCCAGATACGCAGTATTTT
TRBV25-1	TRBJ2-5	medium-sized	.	CASSQRGGQETQYF	TGTGCCAGCAGTCAAAGAGGGGGTCAAGAGACCCAGTACTTC
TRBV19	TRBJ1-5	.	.	CASCWAPLGQPQHF	TGTGCCAGCTGCTGGGCCCCCCTCGGTCAGCCCCAGCATTTT
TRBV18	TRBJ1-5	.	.	CASSPSSNQPQHF	TGTGCCAGCTCACCTAGTAGCAATCAGCCCCAGCATTTT
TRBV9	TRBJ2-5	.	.	CASSVEQSSLGEETQYF	TGTGCCAGCAGCGTAGAGCAGAGTTCCCTGGGAGAAGAGACCCAGTACTTC
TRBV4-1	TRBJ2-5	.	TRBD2	CASSQGAGGPRETQYF	TGCGCCAGCAGCCAAGGAGCGGGGGGGCCAAGAGAGACCCAGTACTTC
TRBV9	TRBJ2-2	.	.	CASSPQGGNTGELFF	TGTGCCAGCAGCCCTCAGGGGGGGAACACCGGGGAGCTGTTTTTT
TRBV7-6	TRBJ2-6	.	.	CASSLEIGSSGANVLTF	TGTGCCAGCAGCTTAGAGATTGGGAGCTCTGGGGCCAACGTCCTGACTTTC
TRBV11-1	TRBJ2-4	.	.	CASSPPDRAKNIQYF	TGTGCCAGCAGCCCGCCCGACAGGGCCAAAAACATTCAGTACTTC
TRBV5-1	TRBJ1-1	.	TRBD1	CASSLARQGVNTEAFF	TGCGCCAGCAGCTTGGCGCGTCAGGGGGTGAACACTGAAGCTTTCTTT
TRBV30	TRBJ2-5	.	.	CAWTEQETQYF	TGTGCCTGGACGGAACAAGAGACCCAGTACTTC
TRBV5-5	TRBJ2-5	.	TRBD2	CASSLVAAGQETQYF	TGTGCCAGCAGCTTGGTTGCAGCGGGACAAGAGACCCAGTACTTC
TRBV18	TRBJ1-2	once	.	CASSPGAGRSYENTF	TGTGCCAGCTCACCAGGCGCGGGCCGCAGTTATGAAAACACCTTC
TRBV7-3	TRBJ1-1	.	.	CASSNGGGAFF	TGTGCCAGCAGTAATGGGGGTGGAGCTTTCTTT
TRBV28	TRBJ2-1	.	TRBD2	CASSFVGLAAEQFF	TGTGCCAGCAGTTTTGTGGGACTAGCGGCTGAGCAGTTCTTC
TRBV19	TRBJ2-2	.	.	CASSQGVRTGELFF	TGTGCCTCCTCACAGGGCGTTCGGACCGGGGAGCTGTTTTTT
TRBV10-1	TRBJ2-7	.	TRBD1	CASSPPGTGGHEQYF	TGCGCCAGCAGCCCTCCCGGGACAGGCGGGCACGAGCAGTACTTC
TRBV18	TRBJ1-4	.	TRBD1	CASSPATGGDEKLFF	TGTGCCAGCTCACCAGCGACAGGGGGCGATGAAAAACTGTTTTTT
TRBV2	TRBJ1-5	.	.	CASSGQVGQPQHF	TGTGCCAGCAGTGGACAGGTGGGGCAGCCCCAGCATTTT
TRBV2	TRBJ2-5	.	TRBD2	CASSDGTSGGGETQYF	TGTGCCAGCAGTGACGGGACTAGCGGGGGGGGAGAGACCCAGTACTTC
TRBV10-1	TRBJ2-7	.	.	CASSEVGEPHYEQYF	TGCGCCAGCAGTGAGGTAGGGGAGCCCCACTACGAGCAGTACTTC
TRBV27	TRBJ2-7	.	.	CASSSRVYESSYEQYF	TGTGCCAGCAGTTCCCGGGTATACGAGAGTTCCTACGAGCAGTACTTC
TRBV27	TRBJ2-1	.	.	CASSFNTWGSGTYNEQFF	TGTGCCAGCAGTTTTAACACTTGGGGTAGCGGAACCTACAATGAGCAGTTCTTC
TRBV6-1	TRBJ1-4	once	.	CASTRAEKLFF	TGTGCCAGCACACGGGCGGAAAAACTGTTTTTT
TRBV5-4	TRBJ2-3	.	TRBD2	CASSRGAGGLDTQYF	TGTGCCAGCAGCCGGGGGGCGGGAGGGTTAGATACGCAGTATTTT
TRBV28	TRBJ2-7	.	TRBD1	CASTSATDRGGYEQYF	TGTGCCAGCACATCGGCCACTGACAGGGGTGGGTACGAGCAGTACTTC
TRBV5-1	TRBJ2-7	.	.	CASSLGTSPRQYF	TGCGCCAGCAGCTTGGGGACTTCCCCTCGGCAGTACTTC
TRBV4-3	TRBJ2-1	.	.	CASSQANEQFF	TGCGCCAGCAGCCAAGCCAATGAGCAGTTCTTC
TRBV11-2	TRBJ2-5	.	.	CASSLVGSQETQYF	TGTGCCAGCAGCTTAGTAGGCAGCCAAGAGACCCAGTACTTC
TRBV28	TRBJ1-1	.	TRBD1	CASSSRDRTYRSRAFF	TGTGCCAGCAGTTCCCGGGACAGGACTTATCGAAGTCGGGCTTTCTTT
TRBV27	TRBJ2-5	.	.	CASSLGGVSRETQYF	TGTGCCAGCAGTTTGGGGGGAGTTTCAAGGGAGACCCAGTACTTC
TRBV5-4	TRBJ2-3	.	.	CASSSNHGRLGDTQYF	TGTGCCAGCAGCTCAAACCACGGGAGATTGGGGGATACGCAGTATTTT
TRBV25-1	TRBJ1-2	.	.	CATRGQVYGYTF	TGTGCGACACGGGGCCAGGTCTATGGCTACACCTTC
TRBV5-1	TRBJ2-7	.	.	CASSDTGTGAYF	TGCGCCAGCAGCGACACCGGGACTGGGGCGTACTTC